This T cell receptor (beta chain) derives from a study of early T cells in non-severe SARS-CoV-2 infection (dated by TCRdb to 2020 to 2023). In the study overall: Because TCR sequencing was done on bulk RNA from unsorted whole blood, the alpha and beta chains could not be paired.

The germline V gene yields SGHRS for CDR1 and YFSETQ for CDR2. V gives up 4 bases and J gives up 6 bases, and the segment between their germline ends measures 19 bases. The CDR3 has 16 amino acids, counting the end cysteine and phenylalanine. Only CDR3 DNA remains: 48 bases, in frame from the first base. The paper as a whole reports these results and caveats: VDJdb matching was skewed toward anti-spike CD8 responses and likely underestimated virus-specific expansions, missing private and CD4 specificities.

The library was produced with 5' RACE. The sequencer was a NextSeq 500. Unique molecular identifiers were attached to individual cDNA molecules in the TCR library protocol so that sequencing error and PCR bias could be corrected. Both TCR alpha and beta chains were sequenced, and tight co-correlation was observed between alpha and beta sequence abundances in each sample. The authors' pipeline ran thus. Decombinator V4 was used to annotate the V gene, J gene and CDR3 of the TCR sequences. TCRs were defined as expanded if a significant change between any two time points was detected under a Poisson model with p below 0.0001. TCR abundances were normalised to the total number of TCRs sequenced per sample and expressed as counts per million. MAIT TCRs were defined by TRAV1-2 paired with TRAJ12, TRAJ20 or TRAJ33, and iNKT TCRs by TRAV10 paired with TRAJ18. VDJdb, accessed 1 November 2021, was searched for CMV, EBV and SARS-CoV-2 annotated TCRs, with TCRs annotated for multiple antigens excluded. TCRdb reworked the public reads: Q25 trimming with fastp, MiXCR clone assembly, productive beta chains retained. Each entry is one CDR3 protein sequence, shown with its most common DNA and genes. TCRdb, rather than the study authors, made the V and J calls. This sample lists about 80,000 distinct CDR3 sequences; less than 8% were detected once. The top ten constitute less than 8% of the sample.

A word on this clonotype: Its specific antigen is unknown. Base qualities are missing; no much larger clone stands one base away.

Set within a cohort of healthcare workers in London, UK, this nested case-control study involved weekly PCR testing of nasopharyngeal swabs along with blood sampling. Healthcare workers were enrolled in the week of the UK lockdown, from 23 to 31 March 2020, and were followed every week for up to roughly 15 weeks. The chain couples TRBV5-1 to TRBJ2-2; possibly the D gene is TRBD2, per 5 matching bases. This TCR derives from an adult who was a healthcare worker with PCR-confirmed SARS-CoV-2 infection or an uninfected control (not recorded which). Sequenced material: whole blood. Read as DNA, the sequence is TGCGCCAGCAGCCCGGATGGAACAACGAGGGCCGGGGAGCTGTTTTTT. The resulting protein is CASSPDGTTRAGELFF.